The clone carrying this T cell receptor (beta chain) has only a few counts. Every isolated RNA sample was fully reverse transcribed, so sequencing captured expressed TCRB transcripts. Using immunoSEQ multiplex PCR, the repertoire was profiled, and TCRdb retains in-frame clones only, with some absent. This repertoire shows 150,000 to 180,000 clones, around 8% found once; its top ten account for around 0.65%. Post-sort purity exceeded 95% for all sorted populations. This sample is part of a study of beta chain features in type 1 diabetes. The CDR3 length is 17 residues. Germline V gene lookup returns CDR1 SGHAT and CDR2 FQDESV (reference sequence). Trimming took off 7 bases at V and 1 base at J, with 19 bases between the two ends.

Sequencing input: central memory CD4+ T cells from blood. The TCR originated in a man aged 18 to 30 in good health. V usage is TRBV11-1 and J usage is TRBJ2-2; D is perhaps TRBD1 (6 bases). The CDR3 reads CASTPRWGQRNTGELFF. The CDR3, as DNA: TGTGCCAGCACCCCCCGTTGGGGGCAAAGGAACACCGGGGAGCTGTTTTTT.